Listed below are T cell receptor beta chains from one sample, sequenced in a study of shared clonotypes between healthy human individuals. The table came from immunoSEQ multiplex PCR; TCRdb's copy has only in-frame clones and leaves some out. Here the sample spans roughly 1,600,000 clones, roughly 98.5% being singletons. Specimen: naive CD4+ T cells sorted from blood. These receptors all stem from a man aged 25-45 years in good health. CDR3s include the opening cysteine and the closing phenylalanine or tryptophan. The D gene is left open where the match is weak. Only some rows state a clone size, as once, few, many or a class for expanded clones.

>TRBV5-1|once|.|TRBJ1-2
CASSLQGGGYTF
TGCGCCAGCAGCTTACAGGGTGGTGGCTACACCTTC
>TRBV27|.|.|TRBJ2-3
CASSLGRDSDTQYF
TGTGCCAGCAGTTTGGGGCGGGATTCAGATACGCAGTATTTT
>TRBV7-9|.|TRBD1|TRBJ2-2
CASSSGDRKANTGELFF
TGTGCCAGCAGCTCCGGGGACAGGAAAGCGAACACCGGGGAGCTGTTTTTT
>TRBV5-1|.|TRBD2|TRBJ2-3
CASRPSGATDTQYF
TGCGCCAGCAGGCCTAGCGGGGCCACAGATACGCAGTATTTT
>TRBV5-1|.|TRBD2|TRBJ2-2
CASSLDPSGRTGELFF
TGCGCCAGCAGCTTGGATCCTAGCGGGCGGACCGGGGAGCTGTTTTTT
>TRBV5-4|.|.|TRBJ2-5
CASSQEGLPGTQYF
TGTGCCAGCAGCCAGGAGGGGCTACCGGGGACCCAGTACTTC
>TRBV15|.|TRBD1|TRBJ2-2
CATSRVRDRGTGELFF
TGTGCCACCAGCAGAGTGCGAGACAGGGGAACCGGGGAGCTGTTTTTT
>TRBV28|.|TRBD2|TRBJ2-6
CASRRGDGGANVLTF
TGTGCCAGCAGGCGGGGGGACGGTGGGGCCAACGTCCTGACTTTC
>TRBV6-1|.|.|TRBJ1-5
CASNHRNQPQHF
TGTGCCAGCAATCATCGCAATCAGCCCCAGCATTTT
>TRBV6-1|.|.|TRBJ1-1
CASSTPQGRLEAFF
TGTGCCAGCAGTACCCCGCAAGGGAGGTTGGAAGCTTTCTTT
>TRBV29-1|.|.|TRBJ1-1
CSVALRQAMNTEAFF
TGCAGCGTTGCACTCCGACAGGCTATGAACACTGAAGCTTTCTTT
>TRBV5-1|few|.|TRBJ1-4
CASSLFGTNEKLFF
TGCGCCAGCAGCTTGTTCGGAACTAATGAAAAACTGTTTTTT
>TRBV28|.|.|TRBJ2-7
CASSFPQGLSYEQYF
TGTGCCAGCAGTTTCCCGCAGGGCTTAAGCTACGAGCAGTACTTC
>TRBV11-2|.|TRBD2|TRBJ2-2
CASNPTSGNTGELFF
TGTGCCAGCAACCCGACTAGCGGAAACACCGGGGAGCTGTTTTTT
>TRBV10-1|.|TRBD2|TRBJ2-3
CASSPLAEGADTQYF
TGCGCCAGCAGCCCACTAGCGGAGGGGGCAGATACGCAGTATTTT
>TRBV6-1|.|TRBD2|TRBJ2-7
CASRLSGSAEQYF
TGTGCCAGCAGATTGAGCGGGAGTGCCGAGCAGTACTTC